The clone carrying this T cell receptor beta chain has only one observation. The data derive from a study of CD8 T cells in Susac syndrome. TEMRA cells were FACS-enriched, while CD8+ and CD4+ T cells were negatively isolated. Random-hexamer reverse transcription was applied to 0.5 to 1 ug RNA. TCRdb reanalysed the immunoSEQ multiplex PCR reads using MiXCR and keeps one entry per CDR3 protein. The table shows 250,000 to 300,000 distinct CDR3 sequences, with over 75% occurring only once. Sequenced material: CD8+ T cells from PBMCs. This clonotype was obtained from a human donor with multiple sclerosis.

The CDR3 nucleotides read TGTGCCAGCAGCTCACAGGACTCCTATGGCTACACCTTC. It encodes CASSSQDSYGYTF. The chain carries TRBV5-6 and TRBJ1-2, with D maybe TRBD1 (5 bases). V lost 3 bases and J 4 bases, leaving 10 bases between the germline ends. Looked up from germline, CDR1 is SGHDT and CDR2 is YYEEEE. The CDR3 extends over 13 amino acids.